The source of this T cell receptor beta chain is a study of cytomegalovirus exposure and HLA in healthy donors. Donors consisted of healthy bone marrow donors. Amplification used 60 Vbeta primers and 13 Jbeta primers. The table came from immunoSEQ multiplex PCR; TCRdb's copy has only in-frame clones and leaves some out. The data contain about 160,000 clones, 65% to 85% of them singletons. Study-wide results and caveats: Segments of the TCR beta V type were, in most cases, productive about 90% or about 30% of the time in an earlier analysis. Later analysis identified several of the most significant clusters that appeared linked to common viral pathogens.

The CDR3 is 15 amino acids. With 2 bases removed from V and 4 bases from J, the gap between germline ends came to 12 bases. Germline V lookup: CDR1 KGHSH, CDR2 LQKENI. A remark on this clone: Its target is not known.

The specimen was PBMCs. This clonotype was sampled from a woman in her fifties or sixties in good health and CMV-seropositive. The gene calls are TRBV18 and TRBJ1-5, with D possibly TRBD1 on 6 matching bases. DNA of the CDR3: TGTGCCAGCTCACCAGGGGGGGGCGTTAATCAGCCCCAGCATTTT. Residues: CASSPGGGVNQPQHF.